The source of this T cell receptor (beta chain) is a study of blood T cell repertoires in COVID-19. Seattle patients were enrolled while actively infected and followed longitudinally. There are 15 residues in the CDR3. Trimming took 6 bases from V and 0 from J, leaving 12 bases between them. Germline V gene sequence: CDR1 LNHDA, CDR2 SQIVND (reference sequence). Measured with immunoSEQ multiplex PCR; TCRdb has only the in-frame clones, and not every one. The data contain 150,000 to 200,000 clones, just under 90% of them seen just once; the ten biggest clones take up around 12%. What was sequenced was peripheral blood. This chain joins TRBV19 and TRBJ2-1; D may be TRBD2 (6 bases). This receptor was taken from a woman in her 70s with COVID-19, enrolled during active disease. In DNA form, the CDR3 reads TGTGCCAGTAGACCTAGCGAGAGCTCCTACAATGAGCAGTTCTTC. This translates into CASRPSESSYNEQFF. Based on the CDR3 plus reference TRBV19 and TRBJ2-1, the full variable domain is DGGITQSPKYLFRKEGQNVTLSCEQNLNHDAMYWYRQDPGQGLRLIYYSQIVNDFQKGDIAEGYSVSREKKESFPLTVTSAQKNPTAFYLCASRPSESSYNEQFFGPGTRLTVL.